A single sample is the source of the 28 T cell receptor beta chains below, sequenced in a study of PD-1 blockade in classical Hodgkin lymphoma. Clones were sequenced by immunoSEQ multiplex PCR, and TCRdb holds only the in-frame ones, with some missing. The sample has about 63,000 clones; 85% to 90% are singletons. Relapses following autologous stem cell transplantation were seen in all patients, with brentuximab vedotin exposure varying. Sequencing used peripheral blood mononuclear cells (PBMCs), obtained before the second cycle of nivolumab. Receptors originate from a human donor with classical Hodgkin lymphoma.

This clone has only one observation. The chain couples TRBV5-4 to TRBJ2-7; D may correspond to TRBD1 or TRBD2 (5 bases each). V lost 5 bases and J 3 bases, leaving 18 bases between the germline ends. From germline, CDR1 is SGHNT and CDR2 YYREEE (reference sequence). The CDR3 covers 15 residues. CDR3 coding DNA: TGTGCCAGCAGTCAGGGCCCAGCGGCAATCTACGAGCAGTACTTC. Amino acid sequence: CASSQGPAAIYEQYF.

The chain recombines TRBV7-8 with TRBJ2-2; D gene uncertain. The CDR3 runs to 13 residues. CDR1 is SGHVS, CDR2 FQNEAQ, per germline. Trimming pared 5 bases from V and 3 bases from J, leaving 7 bases between. Written as DNA, the CDR3 is TGTGCCAGCAGCCCCCGGGACACCGGGGAGCTGTTTTTT. Translated, it gives CASSPRDTGELFF.

J is TRBJ1-5 and V is TRBV2, with 10 bases aligning to TRBD1. Germline-derived CDR1 and CDR2 are SNHLY and FYNNEI. With 8 bases clipped from V and 6 bases from J, the junction kept 10 bases outside the gene matches. The CDR3 loop spans 15 amino acids. The CDR3 loop is CASGRQGAPSQPQHF. The CDR3 bases are TGTGCCAGCGGAAGACAGGGGGCCCCTAGTCAGCCCCAGCATTTT.

This chain links TRBV2 with TRBJ2-1, with 11 bases matching TRBD2. The CDR3 runs 16 residues. V shed 2 bases, J shed 8 bases, and the junction held 8 bases outside the gene matches. The germline V gene encodes CDR1 SNHLY and CDR2 FYNNEI. The CDR3 DNA reads TGTGCCAGCAGTGAATCGGCTAGCGGGGGGTCGGATGAGCAGTTCTTC. This translates into CASSESASGGSDEQFF.

The V call is TRBV6-1, the J call TRBJ1-6, with 7 bases aligning to TRBD1. The CDR3 is made up of 13 amino acids. V shed 7 bases, J shed 9 bases, and the junction held 6 bases outside the gene matches. CDR1 MNHNS and CDR2 SASEGT come from the germline V gene. The CDR3 coding sequence is TGTGCCAGCAACAGACAGGGCGGTTCACCCCTCCACTTT. Protein sequence: CASNRQGGSPLHF.

This chain uses TRBV9 with TRBJ1-6; D is undetermined. Trimming shortened V by 0 bases and J by 2 bases, and 9 bases separated the two germline ends. The CDR3 contains 16 residues. Looked up from germline, CDR1 is SGDLS and CDR2 is YYNGEE. The CDR3 bases are TGTGCCAGCAGCGTAGGCCGGGATCCCTATAATTCACCCCTCCACTTT. As protein: CASSVGRDPYNSPLHF.

This clone has a handful of counts. Mismatch with germline at one junction end may stem from a read error. The V and J genes are TRBV14 and TRBJ2-7; TRBD1 aligns across 8 bases. Germline loops: CDR1 SGHDN, CDR2 FVKESK. The CDR3 runs 14 residues. CDR3 amino acids: CASSPTRAGGAVDF. The CDR3 DNA follows: TGTGCCAGCAGCCCCACCCGGGCAGGGGGCGCGGTGGACTTC.

The genes are TRBV6-4 and TRBJ2-7, with D perhaps TRBD2 (7 bases). This CDR3 contains 11 residues. Germline CDR1 MRHNA, CDR2 SNTAGT. V lost 9 bases, J lost 12 bases, and 18 bases lay in between. The CDR3 DNA follows: TGTGCCAGAGTTACCGGGGGGCGGCGGTACTTC. It translates to CARVTGGRRYF.

The chain joins TRBV6-4 to TRBJ2-7; D is unresolved. This CDR3 has 16 residues. V lost 0 bases and J lost 5, with 17 bases in between. The V gene's germline CDR1 is MRHNA and CDR2 SNTAGT. The CDR3 DNA sequence: TGTGCCAGCAGTGACTCGAGCGAGAGGCCGGTACACGAGCAGTACTTC. Its translation: CASSDSSERPVHEQYF.

The chain carries TRBV18 and TRBJ1-1; D unclear. Germline-derived CDR1 and CDR2 are KGHSH and LQKENI. The length of the CDR3 is 18 residues. V was clipped by 2 bases and J by 0 bases, with 19 bases between them. The CDR3 here is CASSPTGNTTLMNTEAFF. The CDR3, as DNA: TGTGCCAGCTCACCAACCGGGAACACAACTCTAATGAACACTGAAGCTTTCTTT.

The chain has TRBV5-1 and TRBJ2-6; D is undetermined. V was clipped by 10 bases and J by 0 bases, with 11 bases between them. CDR3 length equals 14 residues. The germline V gene has CDR1 SGHRS and CDR2 YFSETQ. The DNA for the CDR3 is TGCGCCGCGGCAGCTGACTCTGGGGCCAACGTCCTGACTTTC. Translation: CAAAADSGANVLTF.

This chain joins TRBV6-6 and TRBJ1-1; TRBD1 might be the D (5 bases). This CDR3 has 14 residues. The germline V gene encodes CDR1 MNHNY and CDR2 SVGAGI (reference sequence). Trimming shortened V by 5 bases and J by 1 base, and 11 bases separated the two germline ends. This CDR3 reads CASSDETENTEAFF. The CDR3 DNA follows: TGTGCCAGCAGTGACGAGACAGAGAACACTGAAGCTTTCTTT.

The chain combines TRBV5-1 with TRBJ1-5, with D maybe TRBD1 (5 bases). The CDR3 has 14 amino acids. The germline CDR1 and CDR2 sequences are SGHRS and YFSETQ. Deletions cut 5 bases from V and 5 bases from J, with 14 bases between. This CDR3 reads CASSSGPSDQPQHF. The CDR3 region has the DNA TGCGCCAGCAGTTCGGGACCGTCAGATCAGCCCCAGCATTTT.

The V call is TRBV30, the J call TRBJ2-1, with 11 bases lining up with TRBD1. Germline V gives CDR1 GTSNPN, CDR2 SVGIG (reference sequence). Unmatched junction bases numbered 9, after V lost 5 bases and J lost 9 bases. The length of the CDR3 is 14 residues. The CDR3, as DNA: TGTGCCTGGTCGTCGGGACAGGGGGGAGTTGAGCAGTTCTTC. Translating gives CAWSSGQGGVEQFF.

V gene TRBV5-1 combines with J gene TRBJ1-1; TRBD1 aligns across 10 bases. Per the germline V gene, CDR1 is SGHRS and CDR2 is YFSETQ. CDR3 size: 13 residues. The J segment lost 10 bases and the V segment lost 1 base, leaving 4 bases of the junction unmatched. CDR3 region: CASSLPGQGLAFF. CDR3 nucleotides: TGCGCCAGCAGCTTGCCGGGACAGGGGTTAGCTTTCTTT. Based on the CDR3 plus reference TRBV5-1 and TRBJ1-1, the full variable domain is KAGVTQTPRYLIKTRGQQVTLSCSPISGHRSVSWYQQTPGQGLQFLFEYFSETQRNKGNFPGRFSGRQFSNSRSEMNVSTLELGDSALYLCASSLPGQGLAFFGQGTRLTVV.

V is TRBV5-1 and J is TRBJ2-1, with D possibly called TRBD1 or TRBD2 (6 bases each). Germline loops: CDR1 SGHRS, CDR2 YFSETQ. V was cut by 4 bases and J by 1 base, with 12 bases left in between. The CDR3 extends over 15 amino acids. The CDR3, as DNA: TGCGCCAGCAGCACGGAGGGGGAGTCCTACAATGAGCAGTTCTTC. Residues: CASSTEGESYNEQFF.

This clone has just one count. In nucleotides, the CDR3 is TGTGCCAGCTTGCGGGACCCTTCCTACGAGCAGTACTTC. Its translation: CASLRDPSYEQYF. V gene TRBV6-1 combines with J gene TRBJ2-7; maybe TRBD2 (6 bases). The length of the CDR3 is 13 residues. The V gene lost 8 bases and the J gene lost 1 base, with 12 bases spanning the gap. Germline V CDR1 and CDR2: MNHNS, SASEGT.

V is TRBV6-4 and J is TRBJ1-1, with a weak D call TRBD1 (5 bases). CDR3 length: 15 residues. Trimming left V 4 bases short and J 1 base short, with 13 bases between. Germline CDR1 reads MRHNA; CDR2 reads SNTAGT. CDR3 amino acids: CASSVLWGSNTEAFF. The CDR3 coding sequence is TGTGCCAGCAGTGTTCTCTGGGGCTCGAACACTGAAGCTTTCTTT.

The table lists this clone with a count of one. The chain employs TRBV28 and TRBJ2-7; 11 bases fit TRBD1. This CDR3 is 15 amino acids long. The trim removed 6 bases at V and 2 bases at J, leaving 6 bases unmatched. Per the germline V gene, CDR1 is MDHEN and CDR2 is SYDVKM. CDR3 region: CASRPGTGGPYEQYF. CDR3 nucleotide sequence: TGTGCCAGCAGGCCCGGGACAGGGGGGCCCTACGAGCAGTACTTC.

The chain combines TRBV5-1 with TRBJ1-1; D not certain. Germline CDR1 and CDR2: SGHRS and YFSETQ. Trimming pared 0 bases from V and 4 bases from J, leaving 13 bases between. The CDR3 consists of 15 residues. The CDR3, as DNA: TGCGCCAGCAGCTTGGAGGGAGTTTTGGGCACTGAAGCTTTCTTT. This codes for CASSLEGVLGTEAFF.

This clone showed up just once. The V and J genes are TRBV7-8 and TRBJ1-5; 8 positions agree with TRBD1. CDR3 length: 16 residues. With 5 bases clipped from V and 4 bases from J, the junction kept 10 bases outside the gene matches. Germline CDR1 is SGHVS and CDR2 is FQNEAQ. CDR3 sequence (DNA): TGTGCCAGCAGCAGAACCGGGACAGGAGATAATCAGCCCCAGCATTTT. Amino acid sequence: CASSRTGTGDNQPQHF.

The rearrangement joins TRBV2 to TRBJ1-5; D perhaps matches TRBD1 (6 bases). This CDR3 has 14 residues. From germline, CDR1 is SNHLY and CDR2 FYNNEI. V shed 5 bases and J shed 4 bases, with 12 bases lying between them. DNA of the CDR3: TGTGCCAGCAGTTCCGGGACACTAAATCAGCCCCAGCATTTT. Its protein product is CASSSGTLNQPQHF. The whole variable domain, filled in from reference TRBV2 and TRBJ1-5, reads EPEVTQTPSHQVTQMGQEVILRCVPISNHLYFYWYRQILGQKVEFLVSFYNNEISEKSEIFDDQFSVERPDGSNFTLKIRSTKLEDSAMYFCASSSGTLNQPQHFGDGTRLSIL.

This sequence joins TRBV6-1 and TRBJ1-1, with a tentative D call TRBD1 (5 bases). The germline V and J ends were trimmed by 4 bases and 4 bases, with 10 bases remaining between them. Per germline, CDR1 MNHNS and CDR2 SASEGT. This CDR3 region has 13 residues. CDR3 coding DNA: TGTGCCAGCAGTGTACAGGTGACCACTGAAGCTTTCTTT. This gives the protein CASSVQVTTEAFF.

The V and J genes are TRBV5-1 and TRBJ1-4; 8 positions agree with TRBD1. The germline CDR1 and CDR2 sequences are SGHRS and YFSETQ. The V gene end was trimmed by 3 bases and the J gene end by 3 bases; junction bases not matched to a gene: 4. There are 15 residues in the CDR3. The CDR3 DNA reads as TGCGCCAGCAGCTCGGGACAGGCGGCTAATGAAAAACTGTTTTTT. The encoded protein is CASSSGQAANEKLFF.

This chain uses TRBV6-6 with TRBJ2-2, with D perhaps assigned TRBD1 or TRBD2 (5 bases each). Between the trimmed V and J ends, which lost 6 bases and 3 bases, there was a span of 17 bases. This CDR3 is 16 amino acids long. Germline assignment: CDR1 MNHNY and CDR2 SVGAGI (reference sequence). The CDR3 region has the DNA TGTGCCAGCAGCACGGCCAAGGGGCGGGACACCGGGGAGCTGTTTTTT. Residues: CASSTAKGRDTGELFF.

This chain joins TRBV28 and TRBJ1-1; TRBD1 might be the D (6 bases). This CDR3 is built from 14 residues. Germline values: CDR1 MDHEN, CDR2 SYDVKM. Trimming left V 2 bases short and J 0 bases short, with 7 bases between. The CDR3 sequence is CASSLGGMNTEAFF. As DNA, the CDR3 is TGTGCCAGCAGTTTAGGGGGCATGAACACTGAAGCTTTCTTT.

The chain uses TRBV30 and TRBJ1-4; TRBD1 matches at 7 bases. The CDR3 is made up of 14 amino acids. CDR1 GTSNPN and CDR2 SVGIG come from the germline V gene (reference sequence). V shed 7 bases, J shed 6 bases, and the junction held 11 bases outside the gene matches. The CDR3 DNA follows: TGTGCCTTTGCACCGGGACAGACTTATGAAAAACTGTTTTTT. Encoded protein: CAFAPGQTYEKLFF. The variable domain in full, completed from reference TRBV30 and TRBJ1-4, reads SQTIHQWPATLVQPVGSPLSLECTVEGTSNPNLYWYRQAAGRGLQLLFYSVGIGQISSEVPQNLSASRPQDRQFILSSKKLLLSDSGFYLCAFAPGQTYEKLFFGSGTQLSVL.

J is TRBJ2-7 and V is TRBV5-6, with 8 bases aligning to TRBD2. The CDR3 totals 13 residues. The germline V gene has CDR1 SGHDT and CDR2 YYEEEE. V was pared by 0 bases and J by 11 bases, with 7 bases of the junction left unmatched. The CDR3 loop is CASSLVGSGVEYF. DNA for the CDR3: TGTGCCAGCAGCTTGGTAGGTAGCGGGGTCGAGTACTTC.